This TCR beta chain originates from a study of blood T cell repertoires in COVID-19. The overall study: COVID-19 samples from acute and convalescent phases originated in the United States, Italy and Spain. T cells, B-cell-depleted T cells, or PBMCs provided the cDNA or gDNA that served as material.

From germline, CDR1 is LNHDA and CDR2 SQIVND (reference sequence). The CDR3 extends over 15 amino acids. J gave up 6 bases and V 7 bases, and 9 bases lay outside the gene matches. Per the study methods: Estimated nucleated cell counts came from reference gene primer amplification. TCRdb's copy holds only in-frame clones and misses some; the assay was immunoSEQ multiplex PCR. The V and J calls and clone size are taken from that table; D and trimming were inferred from the DNA. The sample records more than 200,000 clones, 65% to 90% being singletons. The TCR sequence derives from a man older than 75 with acute or convalescent COVID-19. The sample taken for sequencing was peripheral blood. This chain connects TRBV19 to TRBJ2-3; 11 bases align to TRBD2. CDR3 protein: CASTTGLAERDTQYF. CDR3 in DNA: TGTGCCAGTACCACGGGACTAGCGGAAAGGGATACGCAGTATTTT.